What follows is one T cell receptor beta chain and its context. The ends were cut back, 6 bases at V and 5 bases at J, with 8 bases in the middle. CDR1 is MDHEN, CDR2 SYDVKM, per germline. There are 13 residues in the CDR3. These data come from a study of blood T cell repertoires in COVID-19. Study context: PBMCs, B-cell-depleted T cells, or T cells were the source of the cDNA or gDNA that made up the material.

Libraries were prepared by immunoSEQ multiplex PCR; TCRdb keeps only in-frame clonotypes and omits some of them. The sample yields some 95,000 clones, roughly 87% seen once. V usage is TRBV28 and J usage is TRBJ2-6; D is ambiguous. The sample comprised peripheral blood. This receptor was obtained from a man between 65 and 80 years old with acute or convalescent COVID-19. The DNA of the CDR3 is TGTGCCAGCAGCCCTCAGTGGGCCAACGTCCTGACTTTC. Protein sequence: CASSPQWANVLTF.